The TCR beta chain under discussion was sequenced for a study of blood T cell repertoires in COVID-19. The germline V gene has CDR1 LNHNV and CDR2 YYDKDF (reference sequence). The CDR3 is made up of 12 amino acids. The V gene lost 0 bases and the J gene lost 8 bases, with 5 bases spanning the gap. Profiled with immunoSEQ multiplex PCR; TCRdb holds only in-frame clones, not every one. The table lists under 150,000 clones, approximately 85% of them singletons. Sequenced input: peripheral blood. The chain carries TRBV15 and TRBJ1-5, with unresolved D. This clonotype originated in a woman aged 55-69 years with COVID-19, enrolled during active disease. The CDR3 is CATSRDIEPQHF. CDR3 nucleotides: TGTGCCACCAGCAGAGATATCGAGCCCCAGCATTTT.